Listed below are T cell receptor beta chains from one sample, sequenced in a study of memory CD4+ T cells and cytomegalovirus serostatus. TCRdb keeps only in-frame clones here, not all; method: immunoSEQ multiplex PCR. The top ten clones hold approximately 4% of a sample with just under 95,000 clones, over 70% of them seen once. Specimen: memory CD4+ T cells from blood. These TCRs come from an adult in good health and CMV-seropositive. The CDR3 runs from the conserved cysteine through the conserved F or W. A D gene is named only where the DNA matches it firmly. Clone size, where shown, is once, few, many, or a class for clones that have expanded.

NA	NA	TRBV29-1	TRBJ1-5	CSAMTGGDQPQHF	TGCAGCGCCATGACAGGAGGCGACCAGCCCCAGCATTTT
NA	NA	TRBV7-9	TRBJ1-1	CASSWGMNTEAFF	TGTGCCAGCAGCTGGGGGATGAACACTGAAGCTTTCTTT
once	TRBD1	TRBV11-3	TRBJ2-5	CASSRGQGTETQYF	TGTGCCAGCAGCCGGGGACAGGGCACGGAGACCCAGTACTTC
few	NA	TRBV5-1	TRBJ1-1	CASSLDTNTEAFF	TGCGCCAGCAGCTTGGACACCAACACTGAAGCTTTCTTT
NA	NA	TRBV5-5	TRBJ1-3	CASSLAREAGNTIYF	TGTGCCAGCAGCTTGGCCAGGGAAGCTGGAAACACCATATATTTT
NA	TRBD2	TRBV5-1	TRBJ2-1	CASSAGLAESDEQFF	TGCGCCAGCAGCGCGGGACTAGCCGAGTCCGATGAGCAGTTCTTC
NA	TRBD2	TRBV15	TRBJ2-1	CATSNPSGSNEQFF	TGTGCCACCAGCAACCCTAGCGGGAGCAATGAGCAGTTCTTC
NA	NA	TRBV5-5	TRBJ2-7	CASSLGAYEQYF	TGTGCCAGCAGCTTGGGGGCTTACGAGCAGTACTTC
NA	NA	TRBV6-1	TRBJ2-6	CAGSGRSGANVLTF	TGTGCCGGATCAGGGCGATCTGGGGCCAACGTCCTGACTTTC
NA	NA	TRBV30	TRBJ1-5	CAWSRRDGQPQHF	TGTGCCTGGAGTAGGAGGGACGGTCAGCCCCAGCATTTT
NA	TRBD1	TRBV6-6	TRBJ2-3	CASRGQGRVDTQYF	TGTGCCAGCAGGGGACAGGGAAGAGTAGATACGCAGTATTTT
NA	NA	TRBV7-8	TRBJ2-7	CASSLSGHGSEQYF	TGTGCCAGCAGCTTATCGGGACACGGGAGCGAGCAGTACTTC
once	NA	TRBV28	TRBJ1-4	CASSLWSAGAGEKLFF	TGTGCCAGCAGTTTATGGTCGGCAGGGGCGGGTGAAAAACTGTTTTTT
NA	TRBD1	TRBV5-8	TRBJ2-7	CASSLARDSLSYEQYF	TGTGCCAGCAGCTTGGCACGGGACAGTCTCTCCTACGAGCAGTACTTC
once	NA	TRBV10-3	TRBJ2-7	CAISGRSYEQYF	TGTGCCATCAGTGGACGGTCCTACGAGCAGTACTTC
NA	NA	TRBV7-2	TRBJ2-7	CASSLGPPPGYEQYF	TGTGCCAGCAGCTTAGGCCCCCCCCCAGGCTACGAGCAGTACTTC